The entry below gives a single TCR beta chain sequence along with its context. The CDR3 runs to 15 residues. Germline V gene sequence: CDR1 DFQATT, CDR2 SNEGSKA (reference sequence). V gave up 0 bases and J gave up 4 bases, with 14 bases separating them. Via MiXCR, TCRdb re-called the RT-PCR reads, giving one row per CDR3 protein. The sample shows about half a million distinct CDR3 sequences, around 25% of them seen only once. These data come from a study of response to subunit inactivated influenza vaccine. The clonotype comes from a man in his fifties who received an inactivated influenza vaccine. This material consisted of CD4+ T cells sorted from PBMCs, taken about 5 days after vaccination. V usage is TRBV20-1 and J usage is TRBJ2-3; D may be TRBD1 or TRBD2 (6 bases each). The CDR3 loop is CSARDWGAGADTQYF. CDR3 in DNA: TGCAGTGCTAGAGATTGGGGGGCCGGGGCAGATACGCAGTATTTT.